The 20 T cell receptor beta chains presented below share a single source sample, sequenced in a study of cytomegalovirus exposure and HLA in healthy donors. 13 Jbeta primers and 60 Vbeta primers were used for the PCR. Here immunoSEQ multiplex PCR was the method, and the copy in TCRdb shows in-frame clones only, minus some. The profile covers around 230,000 clones, with over 75% appearing a single time and about 2% taken by the ten largest. The sample taken for sequencing was PBMCs. These receptors were taken from a male donor in good health and CMV-seronegative.

This chain joins TRBV2 and TRBJ2-1, with a tentative D call TRBD1 (6 bases). CDR3 length equals 13 residues. Deletions cut 6 bases from V and 7 bases from J, with 13 bases between. CDR1 is SNHLY and CDR2 is FYNNEI in the germline V gene. The CDR3 coding sequence is TGTGCCAGCAGGGGGGCAGTTTTGAATGAGCAGTTCTTC. It is translated as CASRGAVLNEQFF.

The table lists this clone with a few counts. The V call is TRBV7-2, the J call TRBJ1-1; 7 bases agree with TRBD1. The CDR3 sequence is 13 residues long. Germline assignment: CDR1 SGHTA and CDR2 FQGNSA. J was trimmed by 5 bases and V by 2 bases; bases with no gene match: 2. CDR3 sequence reads: CASSLLDRTEAFF. CDR3 sequence (DNA): TGTGCCAGCAGCTTATTGGACAGGACTGAAGCTTTCTTT.

This clone is a singleton in its sample. This chain connects TRBV7-9 to TRBJ1-4; 9 nucleotides align to TRBD1. From germline, CDR1 is SEHNR and CDR2 FQNEAQ (reference sequence). This CDR3 has 15 residues. Losses at the gene ends were 5 bases for V and 4 bases for J; bases not matched to a gene: 5. In nucleotides, the CDR3 is TGTGCCAGCAGCGTCAGACAGGGGGATAATGAAAAACTGTTTTTT. Its protein product is CASSVRQGDNEKLFF.

This clone occurred once. The V call is TRBV6-6, the J call TRBJ2-2; D is uncertain. The CDR3 consists of 13 residues. In germline, CDR1 is MNHNY, CDR2 SVGAGI (reference sequence). V was cut by 6 bases and J by 1 base, with 6 bases left in between. The CDR3 region has the DNA TGTGCCAGCAGCGAACTGAACACCGGGGAGCTGTTTTTT. It specifies CASSELNTGELFF.

The chain is built from TRBV5-1 and TRBJ2-4; 16 bases are shared with TRBD2. Unmatched junction bases numbered 6, after V lost 3 bases and J lost 6 bases. This CDR3 has 17 residues. In germline, CDR1 is SGHRS, CDR2 YFSETQ. The CDR3 region has the DNA TGCGCCAGCAGCTCCGGGACTAGCGGGGGGGCAGGAAACATTCAGTACTTC. It codes for CASSSGTSGGAGNIQYF.

V and J are TRBV9 and TRBJ2-7; the match to TRBD2 covers 7 bases. The V segment lost 4 bases and the J segment 3 bases; nucleotides outside the gene matches: 7. The V gene's germline CDR1 is SGDLS and CDR2 YYNGEE. The CDR3 is 14 amino acids. The CDR3 nucleotides read TGTGCCAGCAGCCCCGCGGGCGGGGGCTACGAGCAGTACTTC. Its protein is CASSPAGGGYEQYF.

The chain is built from TRBV30 and TRBJ1-6; possible D gene TRBD1, 5 bases. This CDR3 has 12 residues. Germline CDR1 reads GTSNPN; CDR2 reads SVGIG (reference sequence). Deletions cut 4 bases from V and 14 bases from J, with 15 bases between. For the CDR3, the DNA is TGTGCCTGGAACCCCACCGGACACGCCCTCCACTTT. It specifies CAWNPTGHALHF.

Comments on this clone: One end of the junction does not line up with germline, which may come from a read error. The chain carries TRBV9 and TRBJ2-3; D gene ambiguous. This CDR3 is 9 amino acids long. CDR1 and CDR2 from the germline V gene are SGDLS and YYNGEE. The CDR3: CASSPVGPF. The CDR3, as DNA: TGTGCCAGCAGCCCAGTGGGCCCTTTT.

This chain joins TRBV7-2 and TRBJ2-1; D call uncertain. This CDR3 region has 17 residues. V gave up 5 bases and J gave up 4 bases, with 21 bases separating them. Germline-derived CDR1 and CDR2 are SGHTA and FQGNSA. The CDR3 protein is CASSPRGGDVAYNEQFF. The DNA of the CDR3 is TGTGCCAGCAGCCCACGCGGCGGAGACGTGGCTTACAATGAGCAGTTCTTC.

This chain joins TRBV19 and TRBJ2-5; D is uncertain. Germline V gene lookup returns CDR1 LNHDA and CDR2 SQIVND (reference sequence). The CDR3 length is 13 residues. Trimming removed 1 base from V and 4 bases from J, with 7 bases in between. The CDR3 DNA follows: TGTGCCAGTAGTATAGCATTACTAGAGACCCAGTACTTC. It is translated as CASSIALLETQYF. The full variable domain, rest sourced from reference TRBV19 and TRBJ2-5, is DGGITQSPKYLFRKEGQNVTLSCEQNLNHDAMYWYRQDPGQGLRLIYYSQIVNDFQKGDIAEGYSVSREKKESFPLTVTSAQKNPTAFYLCASSIALLETQYFGPGTRLLVL.

Comment on this clone: Other DNA sequences within the sample encode an identical CDR3. The CDR3 is CASSILAGRSYEQYF. In nucleotides, the CDR3 is TGTGCCAGCAGCATACTAGCAGGAAGATCCTACGAGCAGTACTTC. V and J are TRBV5-6 and TRBJ2-7, with D perhaps TRBD2 (6 bases). V shed 4 bases and J shed 1 base, with 15 bases lying between them. The CDR3 length is 15 residues. In germline, CDR1 is SGHDT, CDR2 YYEEEE. Variable domain in full (rest from reference TRBV5-6 and TRBJ2-7): DAGVTQSPTHLIKTRGQQVTLRCSPKSGHDTVSWYQQALGQGPQFIFQYYEEEERQRGNFPDRFSGHQFPNYSSELNVNALLLGDSALYLCASSILAGRSYEQYFGPGTRLTVT.

This clone has just a few counts. The CDR3 DNA follows: TGTGCCAGCAGTGACGGGACTAGCGGGAGAGGGAATGAGCAGTTCTTC. Protein sequence: CASSDGTSGRGNEQFF. V and J are TRBV6-1 and TRBJ2-1; 14 bases are shared with TRBD2. J was trimmed by 7 bases and V by 3 bases; bases with no gene match: 5. Germline CDR1 reads MNHNS; CDR2 reads SASEGT. The CDR3 length is 16 residues.

This clone has only one observation. This chain joins TRBV19 and TRBJ1-2; 9 bases agree with TRBD1. V was clipped by 2 bases and J by 8 bases; unmatched bases: 6. Looked up from germline, CDR1 is LNHDA and CDR2 is SQIVND (reference sequence). This CDR3 is 14 amino acids long. This CDR3 reads CASSISGQGHGYTF. As DNA, the CDR3 is TGTGCCAGTAGTATATCGGGACAGGGCCACGGCTACACCTTC.

The V gene is TRBV4-3, the J gene TRBJ1-4; the match to TRBD1 covers 7 bases. J gave up 4 bases and V 0 bases, and 5 bases lay outside the gene matches. Germline loops: CDR1 LGHNA, CDR2 YSLEER. The CDR3 totals 16 residues. The DNA for the CDR3 is TGCGCCAGCAGCCAAGAAAGTTACAGGGGTAATGAAAAACTGTTTTTT. Translating gives CASSQESYRGNEKLFF.

The chain carries TRBV25-1 and TRBJ2-5, with D possibly TRBD1 on 5 matching bases. CDR3 size: 14 residues. The ends were cut back, 3 bases at V and 2 bases at J, with 10 bases in the middle. The germline CDR1 and CDR2 sequences are MGHDK and SYGVNS. In DNA, the CDR3 is TGTGCCAGCAGTGATCCTCGGACACAAGAGACCCAGTACTTC. This encodes CASSDPRTQETQYF.

This chain links TRBV5-1 with TRBJ1-4; TRBD1 agrees at 7 bases. The CDR3 is made up of 15 amino acids. V shed 4 bases and J 4 bases; nucleotides not matched to a gene: 7. Germline V gives CDR1 SGHRS, CDR2 YFSETQ. CDR3 residues: CASSKQGSGNEKLFF. The CDR3, as DNA: TGCGCCAGCAGCAAACAGGGGTCGGGTAATGAAAAACTGTTTTTT.

The V gene is TRBV7-9, the J gene TRBJ2-4; D uncertain. V lost 0 bases, J lost 1 base, and 7 bases lay in between. The CDR3 totals 15 residues. Germline V gene data show CDR1 as SEHNR and CDR2 as FQNEAQ (reference sequence). In DNA form, the CDR3 reads TGTGCCAGCAGCTTAGCGTCCTCGGCCAAAAACATTCAGTACTTC. Translated, it gives CASSLASSAKNIQYF.

The chain uses TRBV19 and TRBJ1-1; TRBD1 might be the D (5 bases). The length of the CDR3 is 12 residues. Germline values: CDR1 LNHDA, CDR2 SQIVND (reference sequence). V dropped 6 bases and J dropped 9 bases, with 14 bases sitting between them. The CDR3 region has the DNA TGTGCCAGTAGCGGGGGACCCCCCCAAGCTTTCTTT. This gives the protein CASSGGPPQAFF.

This clone occurred a few times. J is TRBJ2-6 and V is TRBV30; 7 bases match TRBD1. This CDR3 has 15 residues. CDR1 and CDR2 from the germline V gene are GTSNPN and SVGIG (reference sequence). J was trimmed by 0 bases and V by 6 bases; bases with no gene match: 5. The CDR3 region has the DNA TGTGCCTGTGACAGGGCTCGCTCTGGGGCCAACGTCCTGACTTTC. Translated, it gives CACDRARSGANVLTF. The full variable domain, in which reference TRBV30 and TRBJ2-6 provide the parts outside the CDR3, is SQTIHQWPATLVQPVGSPLSLECTVEGTSNPNLYWYRQAAGRGLQLLFYSVGIGQISSEVPQNLSASRPQDRQFILSSKKLLLSDSGFYLCACDRARSGANVLTFGAGSRLTVL.

The CDR3 protein is CASSSGGAASYEQYF. CDR3 nucleotide sequence: TGTGCCAGCAGCTCGGGGGGCGCAGCGTCCTACGAGCAGTACTTC. This chain links TRBV7-2 with TRBJ2-7; D perhaps matches TRBD2 (7 bases). Germline V gene lookup returns CDR1 SGHTA and CDR2 FQGNSA. Trimming left V 4 bases short and J 1 base short, with 14 bases between. The CDR3 runs to 15 residues.